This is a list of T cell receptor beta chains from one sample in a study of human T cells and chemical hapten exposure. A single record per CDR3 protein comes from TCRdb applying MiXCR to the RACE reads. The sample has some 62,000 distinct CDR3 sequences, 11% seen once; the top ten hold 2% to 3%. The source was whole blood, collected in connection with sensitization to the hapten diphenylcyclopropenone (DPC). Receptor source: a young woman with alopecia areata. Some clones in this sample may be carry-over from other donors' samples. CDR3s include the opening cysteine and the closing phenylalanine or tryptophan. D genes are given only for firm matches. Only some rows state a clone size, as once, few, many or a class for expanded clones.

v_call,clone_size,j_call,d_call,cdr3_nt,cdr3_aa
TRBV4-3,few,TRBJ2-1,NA,TGCGCCAGCAGCCAAGCGGGAGTATACAATGAGCAGTTCTTC,CASSQAGVYNEQFF
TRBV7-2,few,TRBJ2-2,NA,TGTGCCAGCAGCTGGGTACAAAACACCGGGGAGCTGTTTTTT,CASSWVQNTGELFF
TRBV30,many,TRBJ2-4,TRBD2,TGTGCCTGGTCAACTAGCGGACCAAACATTCAGTACTTC,CAWSTSGPNIQYF
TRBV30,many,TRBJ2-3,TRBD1,TGTGCCTGGAGTTCCACCGGGACAGGGGCAGATACGCAGTATTTT,CAWSSTGTGADTQYF
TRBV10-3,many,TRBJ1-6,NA,TGTGCCATCAAAGGGGACGCAGAAAGCTCACCCCTCCACTTT,CAIKGDAESSPLHF
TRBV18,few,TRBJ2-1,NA,TGTGCCAGCTCACCCATGGGCCCCGGAGAACGCTTTATCAATGAGCAGTTCTTC,CASSPMGPGERFINEQFF
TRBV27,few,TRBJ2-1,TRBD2,TGTGCCAGCAGCTGGGACTACCAGTCCTACAATGAGCAGTTCTTC,CASSWDYQSYNEQFF
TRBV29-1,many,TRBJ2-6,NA,TGCAGCGTAAAGGCTAACTCTGGGGCCAACGTCCTGACTTTC,CSVKANSGANVLTF
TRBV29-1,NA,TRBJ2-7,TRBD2,TGCAGCGTTGTGCTAGCGGGAGCTAGAGGGCAGTACTTC,CSVVLAGARGQYF
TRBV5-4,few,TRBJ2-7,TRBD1,TGTGCCAGCAGCGCGGGGACAGGCCGGTACGAGCAGTACTTC,CASSAGTGRYEQYF
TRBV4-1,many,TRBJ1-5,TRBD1,TGCGCCAGCAGCCTCTCCGTAACCGGGACAGGGGGCCAGGGGGCTAGCAATCAGCCCCAGCATTTT,CASSLSVTGTGGQGASNQPQHF
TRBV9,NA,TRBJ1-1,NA,TGTGCCAGCAGCGCCCATCTTTTGGGGACTGAAGCTTTCTTT,CASSAHLLGTEAFF
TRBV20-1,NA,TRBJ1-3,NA,TGCAGTGCTGCCGCCTTCGGGTCAGGGACTGGAAACACCATATATTTT,CSAAAFGSGTGNTIYF
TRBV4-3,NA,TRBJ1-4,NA,TGCGCCAGCAGCCCTGCCGTAATAGCAACTAATGAAAAACTGTTTTTT,CASSPAVIATNEKLFF
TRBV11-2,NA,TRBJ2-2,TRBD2,TGTGCCAGCAGCTTAGGACTAGCGGGCTCCATAGGCGGGGAGCTGTTTTTT,CASSLGLAGSIGGELFF
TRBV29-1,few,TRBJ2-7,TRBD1,TGCAGCGTTGCGGGGACAGGGTTTGATCTCGAGCAGTACTTC,CSVAGTGFDLEQYF
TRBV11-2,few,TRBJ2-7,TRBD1,TGTGCCAGCAGCGGCGACAGGGCCTACGAGCAGTACTTC,CASSGDRAYEQYF
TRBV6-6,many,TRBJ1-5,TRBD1,TGTGCCAGCAGTTTCGACAGGGGGTCCAATCAGCCCCAGCATTTT,CASSFDRGSNQPQHF
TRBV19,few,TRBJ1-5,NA,TGTGCCAGTAGTTTAGACAGTGGCAATCAGCCCCAGCATTTT,CASSLDSGNQPQHF
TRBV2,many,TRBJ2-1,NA,TGTGCCAGCGGTCGAACGTCTGCTTCCCTCAATGAGCAGTTCTTC,CASGRTSASLNEQFF
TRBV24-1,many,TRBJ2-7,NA,TGTGCCACCAGTGCTCAGTGGGGAGAGCAGTACTTC,CATSAQWGEQYF
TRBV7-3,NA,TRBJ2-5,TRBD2,TGTGCCAGCAGCCCGGGACTAGCGGGAGGGTCCCAGTACTTC,CASSPGLAGGSQYF
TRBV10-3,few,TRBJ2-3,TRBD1,TGTGCCATCACTCCGGACAGGAACACAGATACGCAGTATTTT,CAITPDRNTDTQYF
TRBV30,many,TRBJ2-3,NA,TGTGCCTGGAGTATCGGCGGTTCGGCGCAGTATTTT,CAWSIGGSAQYF
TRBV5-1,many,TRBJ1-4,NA,TGCGCCAGCAGCTTGGGCCAACGGCCGCGAAAACTGTTTTTT,CASSLGQRPRKLFF
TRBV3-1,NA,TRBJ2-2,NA,TGTGCCAGCAGGATATATGGGGAGCTGTTTTTT,CASRIYGELFF
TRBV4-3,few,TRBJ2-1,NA,TGCGCCAGCAGCCCGAACAGGGCGGGCAATGAGCAGTTCTTC,CASSPNRAGNEQFF
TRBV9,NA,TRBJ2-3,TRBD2,TGTGCCAGCAGCAGTCGGACTAGCGGGACCACAGATACGCAGTATTTT,CASSSRTSGTTDTQYF
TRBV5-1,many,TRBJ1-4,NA,TGCGCCAGCAGCTTGGCCCGGGATGAAAAACTGTTTTTT,CASSLARDEKLFF
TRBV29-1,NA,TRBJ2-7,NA,TGCAGCGTCCCTTGGGGTTACGAGCAGTACTTC,CSVPWGYEQYF
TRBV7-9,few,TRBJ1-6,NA,TGTGCCAGCAGCCTAGATGAGGCCCTCCACTTT,CASSLDEALHF
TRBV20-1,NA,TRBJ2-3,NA,TGCAGTGTTGGCCAGGGAAACACAGATACGCAGTATTTT,CSVGQGNTDTQYF
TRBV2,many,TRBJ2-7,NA,TGTGCCAGCGGGAGAGGGGGCGAGCAGTACTTC,CASGRGGEQYF
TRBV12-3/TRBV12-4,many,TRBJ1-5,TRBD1,TGTGCCAGCAGTTTTCGGACAGGGGGAATTAGCAATCAGCCCCAGCATTTT,CASSFRTGGISNQPQHF
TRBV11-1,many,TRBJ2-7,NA,TGTGCCAGCAGCCGCACCTTCTACGAGCAGTACTTC,CASSRTFYEQYF
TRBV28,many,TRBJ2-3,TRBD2,TGTGCCAGCAGTGGACTAGCGGGGGGCTTCACAGATACGCAGTATTTT,CASSGLAGGFTDTQYF
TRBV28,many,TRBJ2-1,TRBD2,TGTGCCAGCAGTTTATTGTCCAGCGGGGGGGATAATAATGAGCAGTTCTTC,CASSLLSSGGDNNEQFF
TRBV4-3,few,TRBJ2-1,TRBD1,TGCGCCAGCAGCCAAGATCCACACGGACAGGGAGTTAATGAGCAGTTCTTC,CASSQDPHGQGVNEQFF
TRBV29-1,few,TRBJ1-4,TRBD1,TGCAGCGTTGAAGAAGGGCAGGGGGCCGGAAAACTGTTTTTT,CSVEEGQGAGKLFF
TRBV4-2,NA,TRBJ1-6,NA,TGTGCCAGCAGCCAAGATCTACAGTATAATTCACCCCTCCACTTT,CASSQDLQYNSPLHF
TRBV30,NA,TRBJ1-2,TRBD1,TGTGCCTGGCGAGACATGACAGGGGGCGCCTATGGCTACACCTTC,CAWRDMTGGAYGYTF